The 16 T cell receptor beta chains presented below share a single source sample, sequenced in a study of T cell clonotyping in hematopoietic cell transplantation. Only in-frame clones appear in the TCRdb table, and some are missing; sequencing was by immunoSEQ multiplex PCR. The sample holds more than 8,000 clones; 85% to 90% are singletons and the top ten take more than 4%. The sequences come from peripheral blood mononuclear cells, collected at the time of graft-versus-host disease after allogeneic stem cell transplant. The receptors derive from a male patient aged 60-69 years who had an allogeneic stem cell transplant from a related donor, so the T cells may come from the graft donor. Some clones in this sample may be carry-over from other donors' samples.

The chain has TRBV29-1 and TRBJ1-3; D is unresolved. Between the trimmed V and J ends, which lost 6 bases and 1 base, there was a span of 7 bases. CDR3 length: 12 amino acids. Germline V gene data show CDR1 as SQVTM and CDR2 as ANQGSEA. The CDR3 is CSVTKSGNTIYF. For the CDR3, the DNA is TGCAGCGTAACAAAATCTGGAAACACCATATATTTT.

The rearrangement links TRBV7-8 to TRBJ1-3; 7 positions match TRBD1. After removal of 5 bases from V and 4 bases from J, the junction contained 11 bases not matched to a gene. Germline loops: CDR1 SGHVS, CDR2 FQNEAQ. The CDR3 covers 16 residues. CDR3 in amino acids: CASSPTSTGKGNTIYF. CDR3 sequence (DNA): TGTGCCAGCAGCCCAACCTCGACAGGGAAAGGAAACACCATATATTTT.

The chain uses TRBV7-2 and TRBJ1-3; D is ambiguous. V was trimmed by 5 bases and J by 0 bases, leaving 11 bases between them. Per germline, CDR1 SGHTA and CDR2 FQGNSA. The CDR3 runs 15 residues. As DNA, the CDR3 is TGTGCCAGCAGCCCGCTTAGTATCTCTGGAAACACCATATATTTT. Its translation: CASSPLSISGNTIYF. Based on the CDR3 plus reference TRBV7-2 and TRBJ1-3, the full variable domain is GAGVSQSPSNKVTEKGKDVELRCDPISGHTALYWYRQSLGQGLEFLIYFQGNSAPDKSGLPSDRFSAERTGGSVSTLTIQRTQQEDSAVYLCASSPLSISGNTIYFGEGSWLTVV.

The rearrangement uses TRBV2 and TRBJ1-5; D is unresolved. Trimming removed 8 bases from V and 1 base from J, with 15 bases in between. There are 15 residues in the CDR3. Germline V gene lookup returns CDR1 SNHLY and CDR2 FYNNEI. CDR3 nucleotide sequence: TGTGCCAGCGTGACGGTCCCGGGGAGCAATCAGCCCCAGCATTTT. As protein: CASVTVPGSNQPQHF.

The rearrangement joins TRBV6-5 to TRBJ1-6; D is unresolved. V was shortened by 6 bases and J by 12 bases, with 9 bases between the two germline ends. Germline CDR1 MNHEY, CDR2 SVGAGI. The CDR3 covers 11 residues. The CDR3 nucleotides read TGTGCCAGCAGCCCGGGCGGACCCCTCCACTTT. This codes for CASSPGGPLHF.

The chain recombines TRBV4-2 with TRBJ2-7; the D gene is possibly TRBD1 (5 bases). V lost 0 bases, J lost 0 bases, and 9 bases lay in between. Germline CDR1 is LGHNA and CDR2 is YNFKEQ. The CDR3 spans 15 residues. In DNA, the CDR3 is TGTGCCAGCAGCCAAGATCTGGACAACTCCTACGAGCAGTACTTC. This codes for CASSQDLDNSYEQYF.

V usage is TRBV5-4 and J usage is TRBJ2-5, with D possibly TRBD2 on 5 matching bases. With 3 bases removed from V and 0 bases from J, the gap between germline ends came to 15 bases. The CDR3 contains 16 residues. Germline CDR1 is SGHNT and CDR2 is YYREEE (reference sequence). This CDR3 reads CASSSREGPYQETQYF. Written as DNA, the CDR3 is TGTGCCAGCAGCTCCCGGGAAGGCCCCTACCAAGAGACCCAGTACTTC.

The chain joins TRBV4-1 to TRBJ1-4; the D is unclear. Germline V gene sequence: CDR1 MGHRA, CDR2 YSYEKL. This CDR3 is built from 15 residues. The germline V and J ends were trimmed by 0 bases and 8 bases, with 13 bases remaining between them. The CDR3 DNA sequence: TGCGCCAGCAGCCAAGATCGACCGGGCGGAGAAAAACTGTTTTTT. Protein sequence: CASSQDRPGGEKLFF.

V is TRBV6-6 and J is TRBJ1-5, with a tentative D call TRBD1 (6 bases). The germline gives CDR1 MNHNY, CDR2 SVGAGI (reference sequence). Trimming left V 6 bases short and J 3 bases short, with 12 bases between. The CDR3 is 14 residues long. DNA for the CDR3: TGTGCCAGCAGAACATCAGGGGACAATCAGCCCCAGCATTTT. Its translation is CASRTSGDNQPQHF.

V and J are TRBV19 and TRBJ1-2, with TRBD1 matching over 10 bases. V was clipped by 5 bases and J by 8 bases; unmatched bases: 5. This CDR3 has 13 amino acids. Germline CDR1 is LNHDA and CDR2 is SQIVND (reference sequence). The CDR3 loop reads CASSLGQGLGYTF. DNA of the CDR3: TGTGCCAGTAGTTTGGGACAGGGGTTAGGCTACACCTTC.

The V and J genes are TRBV14 and TRBJ2-2; 8 nucleotides align to TRBD2. The CDR3 totals 17 residues. In germline, CDR1 is SGHDN, CDR2 FVKESK. Trimming took 1 base from V and 7 from J; bases not matched to a gene: 11. The CDR3 loop reads CASSQVTGGPGIGELFF. The CDR3 DNA sequence: TGTGCCAGCAGCCAAGTTACGGGGGGGCCCGGAATCGGGGAGCTGTTTTTT.

The chain combines TRBV6-5 with TRBJ1-2; 8 positions match TRBD1. In germline, CDR1 is MNHEY, CDR2 SVGAGI. With V trimmed by 5 bases and J by 1 base, 6 bases remained unmatched. The length of the CDR3 is 15 residues. In DNA form, the CDR3 reads TGTGCCAGCAGTCCTGGGACAGGTCATAACTATGGCTACACCTTC. Its protein product is CASSPGTGHNYGYTF.

The chain employs TRBV27 and TRBJ2-7, with 12 bases identical to TRBD2. CDR1 and CDR2 (germline): MNHEY, SMNVEV (reference sequence). CDR3 length: 14 residues. J was trimmed by 7 bases and V by 4 bases; bases with no gene match: 5. The CDR3 DNA follows: TGTGCCAGCAGTTCCCCAGGGACTAGCGGGGAGCAGTACTTC. Protein product: CASSSPGTSGEQYF.

The gene calls are TRBV18 and TRBJ1-3; 9 bases agree with TRBD1. Trimming cost V 5 bases and J 3 bases; bases outside gene matches: 8. CDR1 is KGHSH, CDR2 LQKENI, per germline. The CDR3 is 16 amino acids. CDR3 DNA: TGTGCCAGCTCAACGGGACAGGGAAATGGTGGAAACACCATATATTTT. Translation gives CASSTGQGNGGNTIYF.

The chain carries TRBV5-4 and TRBJ2-7; D perhaps matches TRBD2 (5 bases). Per germline, CDR1 SGHNT and CDR2 YYREEE (reference sequence). V lost 4 bases to trimming and J lost 5 bases, with 19 bases between them. This CDR3 region has 15 residues. The CDR3 is CASSTDYSGFHEQYF. The CDR3 DNA follows: TGTGCCAGCAGCACCGACTACTCGGGGTTCCACGAGCAGTACTTC. Drawing the rest from reference TRBV5-4 and TRBJ2-7, the complete variable domain is ETGVTQSPTHLIKTRGQQVTLRCSSQSGHNTVSWYQQALGQGPQFIFQYYREEENGRGNFPPRFSGLQFPNYSSELNVNALELDDSALYLCASSTDYSGFHEQYFGPGTRLTVT.

This chain joins TRBV12-5 and TRBJ1-5; 7 bases map to TRBD1. This CDR3 has 14 amino acids. Germline V gene lookup returns CDR1 LGHNT and CDR2 FRNRAP. J was trimmed by 2 bases and V by 5 bases; bases with no gene match: 3. Here the CDR3 DNA reads TGTGCTAGTGGTCACGGACAGGGCAATCAGCCCCAGCATTTT. This codes for CASGHGQGNQPQHF.